A single count supports the clone carrying this T cell receptor beta chain. Its antigen is still unknown. The CDR3 is 15 residues long. The trim removed 10 bases at V and 7 bases at J, leaving 13 bases unmatched. CDR1 is MNHEY and CDR2 is SMNVEV in the germline V gene (reference sequence). Libraries were prepared by immunoSEQ multiplex PCR; TCRdb keeps only in-frame clonotypes and omits some of them. The sample holds roughly 62,000 clones, 88% seen once. This record belongs to a study of PD-1 blockade in classical Hodgkin lymphoma. Study-level results: By cycle point C4D1, TCR diversity had risen significantly in CD4+ cells (but not CD8+ cells).

The patients all showed relapse after autologous stem cell transplantation, while their brentuximab vedotin exposure varied. The material was peripheral blood mononuclear cells (PBMCs), obtained at baseline. The sequence was obtained from a human donor with classical Hodgkin lymphoma. V is TRBV27 and J is TRBJ1-6; TRBD1 aligns across 7 bases. The CDR3 DNA reads as TGTGCCACCCGGGGTGGGACAGTATACAATTCACCCCTCCACTTT. It codes for CATRGGTVYNSPLHF.